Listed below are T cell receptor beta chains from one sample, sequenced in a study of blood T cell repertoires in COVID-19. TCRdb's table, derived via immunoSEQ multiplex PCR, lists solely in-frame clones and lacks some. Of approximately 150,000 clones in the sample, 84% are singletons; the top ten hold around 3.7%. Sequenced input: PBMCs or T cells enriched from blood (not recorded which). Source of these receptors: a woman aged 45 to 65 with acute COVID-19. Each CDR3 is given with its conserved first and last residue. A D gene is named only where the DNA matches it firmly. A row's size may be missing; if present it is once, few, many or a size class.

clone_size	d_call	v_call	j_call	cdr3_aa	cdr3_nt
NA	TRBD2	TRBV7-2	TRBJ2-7	CASSPGTSGGTYEQYF	TGTGCCAGCAGCCCAGGGACTAGCGGGGGGACCTACGAGCAGTACTTC
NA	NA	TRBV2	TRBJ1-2	CASSVTADNYGYTF	TGTGCCAGCAGTGTGACAGCAGATAACTATGGCTACACCTTC
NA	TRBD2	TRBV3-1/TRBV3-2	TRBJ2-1	CASSPSAGGLGNEQFF	TGTGCCAGCAGCCCATCTGCGGGAGGCTTGGGGAATGAGCAGTTCTTC
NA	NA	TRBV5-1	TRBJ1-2	CASRDTTPSNYGYTF	TGCGCCAGCAGAGATACGACACCTAGCAACTATGGCTACACCTTC
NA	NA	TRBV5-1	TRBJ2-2	CASSFGQKNTGELFF	TGCGCCAGCAGTTTTGGACAGAAGAACACCGGGGAGCTGTTTTTT
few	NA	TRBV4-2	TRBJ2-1	CASSQDLFQAQFF	TGTGCCAGCAGCCAAGATCTCTTCCAGGCCCAGTTCTTC
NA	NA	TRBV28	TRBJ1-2	CASSFAPRGYTF	TGTGCCAGCAGTTTTGCTCCGCGCGGCTACACCTTC
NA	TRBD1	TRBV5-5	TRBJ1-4	CASSLSTGGNNEKLFF	TGTGCCAGCAGCTTGTCGACAGGGGGAAATAATGAAAAACTGTTTTTT
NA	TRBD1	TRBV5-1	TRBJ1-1	CASRDREGGTEAFF	TGCGCCAGCAGAGACAGGGAAGGTGGGACTGAAGCTTTCTTT
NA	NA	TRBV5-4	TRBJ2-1	CASSFRGVYNEQFF	TGTGCCAGCAGCTTCCGCGGGGTCTACAATGAGCAGTTCTTC
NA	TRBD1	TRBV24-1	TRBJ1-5	CATSDLTGDQPQHF	TGTGCCACCAGTGATTTAACAGGGGATCAGCCCCAGCATTTT
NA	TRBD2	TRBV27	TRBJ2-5	CASSPTGTRQETQYF	TGTGCCAGCAGTCCTACAGGGACTAGACAAGAGACCCAGTACTTC
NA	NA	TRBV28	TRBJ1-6	CASSFGTGLNSPLHF	TGTGCCAGCAGCTTCGGTACAGGTCTTAATTCACCCCTCCACTTT
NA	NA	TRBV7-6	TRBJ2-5	CASSRDTEIQETQYF	TGTGCCAGCAGCCGGGACACGGAGATTCAAGAGACCCAGTACTTC
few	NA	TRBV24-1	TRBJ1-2	CATSDFTAGVGYTF	TGTGCCACCAGTGATTTCACTGCAGGGGTGGGCTACACCTTC
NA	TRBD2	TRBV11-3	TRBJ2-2	CASSGGSRTGELFF	TGTGCCAGCAGCGGCGGGAGTCGAACCGGGGAGCTGTTTTTT
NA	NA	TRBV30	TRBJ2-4	CAWSKIGDIQYF	TGTGCCTGGAGTAAAATAGGGGACATTCAGTACTTC
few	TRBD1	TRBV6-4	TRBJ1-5	CASSSTGGGNQPQHF	TGTGCCAGCAGTTCGACAGGGGGAGGAAATCAGCCCCAGCATTTT
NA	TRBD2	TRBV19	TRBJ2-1	CASSLIAGGPHNEQFF	TGTGCCAGTAGCCTCATAGCGGGAGGGCCCCACAATGAGCAGTTCTTC
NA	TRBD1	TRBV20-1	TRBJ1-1	CSASSLTGATEAFF	TGCAGTGCTAGTAGCTTGACAGGGGCCACTGAAGCTTTCTTT
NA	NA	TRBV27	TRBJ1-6	CASRIQNSPLHF	TGTGCCAGCAGAATTCAGAATTCACCCCTCCACTTT
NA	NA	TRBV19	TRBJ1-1	CASSAGGYAEAFF	TGTGCCAGTAGTGCGGGGGGATACGCTGAAGCTTTCTTT
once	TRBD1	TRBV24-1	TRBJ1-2	CATSDSDRVYGYTF	TGTGCCACCAGTGACTCTGACAGGGTATATGGCTACACCTTC
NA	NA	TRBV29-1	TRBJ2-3	CSVGGESTSF	TGCAGCGTTGGCGGGGAGTCCACAAGTTTT
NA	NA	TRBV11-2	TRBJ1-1	CASSLVGGVEAFF	TGTGCCAGCAGCTTAGTAGGGGGTGTTGAAGCTTTCTTT
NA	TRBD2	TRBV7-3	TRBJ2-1	CASSLTGTSGNEQFF	TGTGCCAGCAGCTTAACAGGGACTAGCGGGAATGAGCAGTTCTTC
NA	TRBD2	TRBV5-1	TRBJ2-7	CASSYGTSGAEQYF	TGCGCCAGCAGCTACGGGACTAGCGGAGCTGAGCAGTACTTC